The T cell receptor (beta chain) described here comes from a study of T cells and Merkel cell carcinoma outcomes. Study-wide findings and caveats: Merkel cell carcinoma outcomes were reportedly predicted by repertoire and T-cell density.

Produced via immunoSEQ multiplex PCR; TCRdb's table is partial and in-frame only. Of about 2,000 clones in the sample, about nine tenths were seen once. With respect to this clone: Its antigen is unknown.

With 4 bases removed from V and 6 bases from J, the gap between germline ends came to 13 bases. CDR1 and CDR2 from the germline V gene are SGDLS and YYNGEE. The CDR3 consists of 13 residues. The TCR was taken from a human donor with Merkel cell carcinoma. V usage is TRBV9 and J usage is TRBJ1-2; no clear D gene. Sequencing was done on a sample of tumor tissue from Merkel cell carcinoma. This CDR3 reads CASSPRARDGYTF. CDR3 DNA: TGTGCCAGCAGCCCGAGGGCCCGGGATGGCTACACCTTC.